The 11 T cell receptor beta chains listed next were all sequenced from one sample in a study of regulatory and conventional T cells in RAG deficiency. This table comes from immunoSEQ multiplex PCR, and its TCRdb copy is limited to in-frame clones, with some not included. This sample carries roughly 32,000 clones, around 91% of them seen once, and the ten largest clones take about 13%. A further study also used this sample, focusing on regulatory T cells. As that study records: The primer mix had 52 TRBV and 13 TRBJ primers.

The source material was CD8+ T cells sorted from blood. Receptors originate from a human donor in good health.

This CDR3 is CASSVGLAGVAEQFF. As DNA, the CDR3 is TGTGCCAGCAGCGTAGGGCTAGCGGGAGTGGCTGAGCAGTTCTTC. The V and J genes are TRBV9 and TRBJ2-1, with 10 positions matching TRBD2. V shed 0 bases and J 9 bases; nucleotides not matched to a gene: 6. Looked up from germline, CDR1 is SGDLS and CDR2 is YYNGEE. The CDR3 runs to 15 residues.

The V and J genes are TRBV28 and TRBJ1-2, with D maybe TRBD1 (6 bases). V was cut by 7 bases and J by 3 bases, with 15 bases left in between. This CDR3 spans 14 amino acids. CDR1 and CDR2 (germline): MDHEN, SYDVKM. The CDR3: CASTLAGGDYGYTF. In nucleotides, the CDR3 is TGTGCCAGCACCTTGGCGGGGGGCGACTATGGCTACACCTTC.

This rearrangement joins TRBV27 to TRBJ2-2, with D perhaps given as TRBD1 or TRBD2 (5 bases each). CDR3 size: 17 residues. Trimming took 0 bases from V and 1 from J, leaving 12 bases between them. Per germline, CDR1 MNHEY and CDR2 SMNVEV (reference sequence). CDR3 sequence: CASSLSLGTVNTGELFF. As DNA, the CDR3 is TGTGCCAGCAGTTTATCTCTTGGGACGGTGAACACCGGGGAGCTGTTTTTT.

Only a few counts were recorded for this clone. CDR3 nucleotide sequence: TGTGCCAGCAAACAGGGGACTAACTATGGCTACACCTTC. Its translation is CASKQGTNYGYTF. The chain links TRBV28 to TRBJ1-2; 7 positions match TRBD1. The germline V gene encodes CDR1 MDHEN and CDR2 SYDVKM. This CDR3 comprises 13 residues. The junction had 2 bases not matched to a gene; V was cut back by 7 bases and J by 0 bases.

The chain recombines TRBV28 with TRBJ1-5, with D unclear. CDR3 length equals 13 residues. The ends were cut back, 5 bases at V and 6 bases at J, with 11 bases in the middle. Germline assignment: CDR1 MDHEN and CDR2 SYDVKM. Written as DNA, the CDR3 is TGTGCCAGCAGTCTCGGGGTTGTTCAGCCCCAGCATTTT. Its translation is CASSLGVVQPQHF.

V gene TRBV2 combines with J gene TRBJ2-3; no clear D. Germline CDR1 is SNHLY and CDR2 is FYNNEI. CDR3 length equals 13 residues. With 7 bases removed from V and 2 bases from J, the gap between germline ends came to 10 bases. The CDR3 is CASTALLTDTQYF. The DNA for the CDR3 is TGTGCCAGCACTGCTCTACTCACAGATACGCAGTATTTT.

CDR3: CASSYGRDYGYTF. The CDR3 DNA is TGTGCCAGCAGTTACGGCAGGGACTATGGCTACACCTTC. This chain connects TRBV6-5 to TRBJ1-2; weak D call: TRBD1 (5 bases). The CDR3 has 13 residues. The germline V gene has CDR1 MNHEY and CDR2 SVGAGI. Trimming left V 2 bases short and J 3 bases short, with 7 bases between.

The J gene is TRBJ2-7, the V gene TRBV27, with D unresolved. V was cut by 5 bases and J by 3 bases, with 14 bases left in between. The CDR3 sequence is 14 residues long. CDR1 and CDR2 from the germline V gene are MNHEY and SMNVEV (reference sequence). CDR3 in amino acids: CASSHRLNYYEQYF. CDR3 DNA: TGTGCCAGCAGTCACCGACTGAATTACTACGAGCAGTACTTC.

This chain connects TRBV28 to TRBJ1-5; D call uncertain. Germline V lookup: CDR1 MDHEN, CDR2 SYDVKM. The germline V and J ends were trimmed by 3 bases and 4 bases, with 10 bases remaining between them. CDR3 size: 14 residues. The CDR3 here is CASSFGVKNQPQHF. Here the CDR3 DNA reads TGTGCCAGCAGTTTCGGCGTGAAAAATCAGCCCCAGCATTTT.

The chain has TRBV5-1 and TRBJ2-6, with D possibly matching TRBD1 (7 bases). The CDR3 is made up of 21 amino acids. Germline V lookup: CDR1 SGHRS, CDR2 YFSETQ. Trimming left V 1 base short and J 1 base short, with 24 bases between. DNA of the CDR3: TGCGCCAGCAGCTTGTCCCTGGTGGGGGGACAGATTCTTTCTGGGGCCAACGTCCTGACTTTC. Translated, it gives CASSLSLVGGQILSGANVLTF.

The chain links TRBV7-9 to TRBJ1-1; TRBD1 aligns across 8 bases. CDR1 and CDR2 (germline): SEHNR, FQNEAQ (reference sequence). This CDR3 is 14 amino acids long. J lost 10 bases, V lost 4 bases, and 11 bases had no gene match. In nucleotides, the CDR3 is TGTGCCAGCAGCTCATCTCAGGGGGCCGCGTTAGCTTTCTTT. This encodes CASSSSQGAALAFF.